This TCR beta chain was sequenced for a study of blood T cell repertoires in COVID-19. About the study: Whether acute or convalescent, the COVID-19 samples came from the United States, Italy and Spain.

Per the study methods: By means of reference gene primer amplification, nucleated cell counts were estimated. The assay was immunoSEQ multiplex PCR, and TCRdb's table has in-frame clones only and misses some. The DNA was the basis for D and trimming; V, J and clone size are from that table. This table has about 200,000 clones, 86% appearing once. Looked up from germline, CDR1 is SGHDT and CDR2 is YYEEEE. The CDR3 length is 11 residues. V lost 5 bases and J lost 8, with 10 bases in between. In assigning cohorts, the study relied on participant-reported clinical history. The rearrangement links TRBV5-6 to TRBJ1-2; D might be TRBD1 (5 bases). This TCR came from a woman between 40 and 50 years old with acute COVID-19. The specimen was PBMCs or T cells enriched from blood (not recorded which). CDR3 sequence reads: CASRGQGGYTF. In nucleotides, the CDR3 is TGTGCCAGCAGGGGGCAGGGAGGCTACACCTTC.